This T cell receptor (beta chain) was recovered during a study of blood T cells in healthy people across ages. Study-wide findings and caveats: Calculation of diversity from one million T cells yielded estimates considered to be underestimates.

The CDR3 consists of 16 residues. V dropped 4 bases and J dropped 5; count of bases not matched to a gene: 9. Germline CDR1 is MDHEN and CDR2 is SYDVKM. Using a J-beta primer mix together with a sample-barcoded 5' primer, a second PCR was run for about 7 to 12 cycles. The authors tagged each cDNA molecule using a template-switch adaptor with 12 random nucleotides. TCRdb reprocessed the 5' RACE reads with MiXCR, giving one entry per CDR3 protein. The sample records hundreds of thousands of distinct CDR3 sequences, around 42% being singletons. This clonotype showed up many times. What it recognizes is unknown. Healthy Caucasian individuals from Russia aged roughly 6 to 95 were enrolled as donors. Researchers collected approximately 9.9 milliliters of peripheral blood from every single donor.

This clonotype was obtained from a man aged 55 to 70 in good health. This sequence joins TRBV28 and TRBJ2-3; 10 nucleotides line up with TRBD2. Sequenced sample: blood. DNA of the CDR3: TGTGCCAGCAGTTCACTAGCGGGACCTTTAGTAGATACGCAGTATTTT. Protein sequence: CASSSLAGPLVDTQYF.